This T cell receptor (beta chain) is drawn from a study of CD8 T cells in Susac syndrome. A word on this clonotype: Its cognate antigen is unknown.

With random hexamers, reverse transcription was performed on roughly 0.45 to 1 ug of RNA. The immunoSEQ assay covered 54 Vbeta and 13 Jbeta segments for CDR3. TCRdb re-called the immunoSEQ multiplex PCR reads through MiXCR, storing one row per CDR3 protein. The repertoire holds 150,000 to 200,000 distinct CDR3 sequences, more than 85% seen once, with about 0.09% in the top ten. Patients with Susac syndrome met the recently defined diagnostic criteria for definite or probable disease. The V end lost 1 base, the J end lost 0 bases, and 3 bases lay between the germline ends. This CDR3 is 13 amino acids long. Germline V gene data show CDR1 as SGDLS and CDR2 as YYNGEE. Study-wide results and caveats: Only a relatively small number of individuals were included in the TCR sequencing and HLA analysis.

This TCR was sampled from a human donor with Susac syndrome. The sample consisted of CD4+ T cells from PBMCs. The V call is TRBV9, the J call TRBJ2-3; D unresolved. Written as DNA, the CDR3 is TGTGCCAGCAGCGTATCTAGCACAGATACGCAGTATTTT. The encoded protein is CASSVSSTDTQYF.